This TCR beta chain was profiled in a study of blood T cells in healthy people across ages. Across the study: Capture by template switching was about one barcoded beta molecule per two T cells. Study-level results: Diversity figures derived from one million T cells were judged to underestimate the true value.

Germline CDR1 and CDR2: SNHLY and FYNNEI. The CDR3 runs 12 residues. The V end lost 4 bases, the J end lost 5 bases, and 8 bases lay between the germline ends. Drawing of peripheral blood yielded 8.5 to 10 milliliters from each donor. Then a second PCR, running roughly 7 to 11 cycles, was carried out with a sample-barcoded 5' primer and a J-beta primer mix. The yield of each sample was at least 2.5 million CDR3-containing paired-end reads. TCRdb fed the 5' RACE reads into MiXCR, producing one record per CDR3 protein. Of fewer than 750,000 distinct CDR3 sequences in the sample, 52% were seen once. About this clonotype: Its cognate antigen is unknown.

Specimen: blood. The chain uses TRBV2 and TRBJ2-5; D unresolved. The origin of this receptor is a woman of 80 years or more in good health. CDR3 region: CASSGESETQYF. The CDR3 DNA reads as TGTGCCAGCAGTGGAGAGAGCGAGACCCAGTACTTC.